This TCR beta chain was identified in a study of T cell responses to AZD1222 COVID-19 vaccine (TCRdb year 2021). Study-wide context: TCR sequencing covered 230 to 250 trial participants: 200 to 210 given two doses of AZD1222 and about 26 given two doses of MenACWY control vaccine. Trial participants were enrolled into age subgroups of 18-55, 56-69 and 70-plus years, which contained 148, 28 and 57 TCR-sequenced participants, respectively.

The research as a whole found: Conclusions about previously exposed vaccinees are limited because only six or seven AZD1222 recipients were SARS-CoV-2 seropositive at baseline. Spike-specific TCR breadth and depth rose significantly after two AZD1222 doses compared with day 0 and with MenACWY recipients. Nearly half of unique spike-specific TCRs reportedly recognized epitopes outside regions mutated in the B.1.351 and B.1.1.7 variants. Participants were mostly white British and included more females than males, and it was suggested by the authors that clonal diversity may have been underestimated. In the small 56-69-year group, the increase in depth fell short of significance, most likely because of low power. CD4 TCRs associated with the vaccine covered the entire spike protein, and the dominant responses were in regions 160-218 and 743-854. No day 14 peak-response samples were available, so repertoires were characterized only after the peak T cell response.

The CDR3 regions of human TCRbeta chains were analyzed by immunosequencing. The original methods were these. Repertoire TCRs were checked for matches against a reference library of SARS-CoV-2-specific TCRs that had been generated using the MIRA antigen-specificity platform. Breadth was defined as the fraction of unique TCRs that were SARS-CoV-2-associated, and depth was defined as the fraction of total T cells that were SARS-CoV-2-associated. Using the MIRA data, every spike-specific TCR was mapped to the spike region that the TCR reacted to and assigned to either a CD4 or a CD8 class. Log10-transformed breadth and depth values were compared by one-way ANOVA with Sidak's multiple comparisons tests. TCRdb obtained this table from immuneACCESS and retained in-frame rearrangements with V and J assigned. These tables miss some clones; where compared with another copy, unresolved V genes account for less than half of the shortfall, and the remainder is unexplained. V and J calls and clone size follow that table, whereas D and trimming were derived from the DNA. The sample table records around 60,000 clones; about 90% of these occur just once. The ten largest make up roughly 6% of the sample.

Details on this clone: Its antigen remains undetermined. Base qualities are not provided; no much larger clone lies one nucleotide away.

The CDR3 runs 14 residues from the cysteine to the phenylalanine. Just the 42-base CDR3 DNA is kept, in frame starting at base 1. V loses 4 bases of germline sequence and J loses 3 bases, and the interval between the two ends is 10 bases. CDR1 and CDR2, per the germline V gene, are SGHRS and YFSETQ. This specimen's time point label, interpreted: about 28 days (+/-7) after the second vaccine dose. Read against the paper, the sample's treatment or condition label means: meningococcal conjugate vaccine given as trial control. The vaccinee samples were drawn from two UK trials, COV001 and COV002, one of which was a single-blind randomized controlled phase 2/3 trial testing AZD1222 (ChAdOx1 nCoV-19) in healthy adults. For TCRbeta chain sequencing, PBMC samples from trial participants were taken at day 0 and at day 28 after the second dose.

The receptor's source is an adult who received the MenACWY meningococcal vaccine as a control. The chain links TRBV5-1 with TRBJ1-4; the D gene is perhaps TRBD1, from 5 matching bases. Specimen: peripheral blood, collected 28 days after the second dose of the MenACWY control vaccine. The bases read TGCGCCAGCAGCCAGACAGCTCCTAATGAAAAACTGTTTTTT. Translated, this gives CASSQTAPNEKLFF.